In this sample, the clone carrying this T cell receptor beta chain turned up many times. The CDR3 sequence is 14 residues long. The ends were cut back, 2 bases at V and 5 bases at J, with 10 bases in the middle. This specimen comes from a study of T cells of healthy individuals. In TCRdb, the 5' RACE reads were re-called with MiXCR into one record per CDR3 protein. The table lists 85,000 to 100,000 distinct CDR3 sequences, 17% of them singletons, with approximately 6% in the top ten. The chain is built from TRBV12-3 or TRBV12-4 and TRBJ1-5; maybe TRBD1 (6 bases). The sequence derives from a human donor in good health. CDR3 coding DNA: TGTGCCAGCAGTTTAAGGGACACCGATCAGCCCCAGCATTTT. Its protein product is CASSLRDTDQPQHF.